This T cell receptor (beta chain) was identified during a study of CD8 T cells in Susac syndrome. Study results and caveats: Only a relatively small number of individuals were included in the TCR sequencing and HLA analysis.

Between the trimmed V and J ends, which lost 6 bases and 0 bases, there was a span of 10 bases. Germline V lookup: CDR1 SGHTA, CDR2 FQGNSA. The CDR3 runs to 14 residues. This clonotype has more than one count but fewer than ten. Its matching antigen is unknown. Age- and sex-matched healthy donors served as the control group. An input of roughly 0.5 to 1 ug of RNA was subjected to reverse transcription using random hexamers. The TCR beta CDR3 was amplified by immunoSEQ multiplex PCR across 54 Vbeta, 13 Jbeta. TCRdb reprocessed the immunoSEQ multiplex PCR reads via MiXCR and lists one record per CDR3 protein. The top ten clones hold around 0.53% of a sample with 50,000 or so distinct CDR3 sequences, 93% of them seen once.

This receptor was taken from a human donor in good health. V gene TRBV7-2 combines with J gene TRBJ2-3, with D unclear. The sample consisted of CD8+ T cells from PBMCs. The CDR3 coding sequence is TGTGCCAGCAGACCATTTGCTAGCACAGATACGCAGTATTTT. Its translation: CASRPFASTDTQYF.